This is a list of T cell receptor beta chains from one sample in a study of cytomegalovirus exposure and HLA in healthy donors. TCRdb keeps only in-frame clones here, not all; method: immunoSEQ multiplex PCR. Of 200,000 to 250,000 clones listed, 76% are singletons. Sequenced input: PBMCs. The receptors here all came from a man between 18 and 35 years old in good health and CMV-seronegative. Both conserved end residues are part of each CDR3. D genes are given only for firm matches. Rows give clone size only sometimes, using once, few, many, or a class for an expanded clone.

TRBV28,.,TRBJ2-7,TRBD2,CASSFTSGRISEQYF,TGTGCCAGCAGTTTTACTAGCGGGAGGATTAGCGAGCAGTACTTC
TRBV5-1,.,TRBJ1-2,TRBD1,CASSPWTGPNYGYTF,TGCGCCAGCAGCCCCTGGACAGGGCCCAACTATGGCTACACCTTC
TRBV4-1,.,TRBJ1-5,TRBD1,CASSQGETGFSNQPQHF,TGCGCCAGCAGCCAAGGAGAGACAGGGTTTAGCAATCAGCCCCAGCATTTT
TRBV5-1,.,TRBJ2-1,.,CASNSGSPYYNEQFF,TGCGCCAGCAATTCCGGGAGTCCTTACTACAATGAGCAGTTCTTC
TRBV7-2,.,TRBJ2-6,.,CASSLGPGAGANVLTF,TGTGCCAGCAGCTTAGGACCGGGTGCTGGGGCCAACGTCCTGACTTTC
TRBV29-1,.,TRBJ2-1,TRBD2,CSAPRGDSYNEQFF,TGCAGCGCCCCCCGGGGGGACTCCTACAATGAGCAGTTCTTC
TRBV7-9,.,TRBJ2-7,TRBD2,CASSSGGSSYEQYF,TGTGCCAGCAGCTCCGGCGGGAGCTCCTACGAGCAGTACTTC
TRBV5-1,.,TRBJ1-2,TRBD1,CASSFRPGTDDGYTF,TGCGCCAGCAGCTTCCGTCCCGGGACAGATGATGGCTACACCTTC
TRBV28,.,TRBJ2-7,TRBD2,CASSLPPTSGRTYEQYF,TGTGCCAGCAGTTTACCTCCTACTAGCGGGAGGACCTACGAGCAGTACTTC
TRBV5-4,.,TRBJ1-1,.,CASSLGSPRGNTEAFF,TGTGCCAGCAGCTTGGGGTCCCCCAGGGGGAACACTGAAGCTTTCTTT
TRBV6-1,few,TRBJ2-1,.,CASSSPVSSYNEQFF,TGTGCCAGCAGTTCACCGGTGAGCTCCTACAATGAGCAGTTCTTC
TRBV6-5,.,TRBJ2-2,TRBD2,CASSRGGNTGELFF,TGTGCCAGCAGCCGGGGGGGGAACACCGGGGAGCTGTTTTTT
TRBV7-9,.,TRBJ2-7,.,CASSSTQGQYEQYF,TGTGCCAGCAGCTCAACCCAGGGGCAGTACGAGCAGTACTTC
TRBV9,.,TRBJ2-3,TRBD2,CASSAPRTSDSTGTDTQYF,TGTGCCAGCAGCGCACCCCGGACTAGCGACTCAACGGGCACAGATACGCAGTATTTT
TRBV28,.,TRBJ2-7,TRBD2,CASSVWTSAARPPEQYF,TGTGCCAGCAGTGTATGGACTAGCGCGGCAAGGCCTCCCGAGCAGTACTTC
TRBV29-1,once,TRBJ2-3,.,CSVDLANAPDTQYF,TGCAGCGTTGATCTAGCGAATGCCCCAGATACGCAGTATTTT
TRBV6-1,.,TRBJ2-6,.,CASSGDRYSGANVLTF,TGTGCCAGCAGTGGAGACAGATACTCTGGGGCCAACGTCCTGACTTTC
TRBV15,once,TRBJ2-1,TRBD2,CATSRGSGRASNEQFF,TGTGCCACCAGCAGAGGAAGCGGGAGGGCCTCCAATGAGCAGTTCTTC
TRBV6-1,once,TRBJ2-1,TRBD1,CASSRTGGWDEQFF,TGTGCCAGCAGTAGGACAGGGGGCTGGGATGAGCAGTTCTTC
TRBV10-3,.,TRBJ1-4,.,CAISDQTSPTEKLFF,TGTGCCATCAGTGACCAGACTTCACCTACTGAAAAACTGTTTTTT
TRBV7-9,.,TRBJ1-2,.,CASSLAGHNYGYTF,TGTGCCAGCAGCTTAGCGGGACATAACTATGGCTACACCTTC
TRBV28,.,TRBJ2-7,TRBD2,CASSPARSGSFHEQYF,TGTGCCAGCAGTCCGGCCCGGAGCGGGAGTTTCCACGAGCAGTACTTC
TRBV2,.,TRBJ2-3,.,CASSDFWDSTDTQYF,TGTGCCAGCAGTGATTTTTGGGACTCAACAGATACGCAGTATTTT
TRBV28,few,TRBJ2-7,.,CASSSPTGTYEQYF,TGTGCCAGCAGTTCACCGACAGGCACTTACGAGCAGTACTTC
TRBV7-9,once,TRBJ2-5,.,CASSLDGETQYF,TGTGCCAGCAGCTTAGATGGCGAGACCCAGTACTTC
TRBV2,once,TRBJ2-5,TRBD2,CASSEAGGRETQYF,TGTGCCAGCAGTGAGGCGGGAGGTCGAGAGACCCAGTACTTC
TRBV29-1,.,TRBJ2-1,TRBD2,CSVEDLRAAGGNNEQFF,TGCAGCGTTGAAGATCTTCGGGCTGCGGGAGGTAACAATGAGCAGTTCTTC
TRBV11-2,few,TRBJ2-5,.,CASSPRLGAETQYF,TGTGCCAGCAGCCCTCGGTTGGGGGCGGAGACCCAGTACTTC
TRBV7-8,.,TRBJ2-7,.,CASSPPGDSYEQYF,TGTGCCAGCAGCCCCCCCGGGGACTCCTACGAGCAGTACTTC
TRBV5-1,.,TRBJ2-7,.,CASSPGLGSYEQYF,TGCGCCAGCAGCCCGGGACTGGGATCCTACGAGCAGTACTTC
TRBV18,.,TRBJ1-1,.,CASSPPWAGRVWEEGNTEAFF,TGTGCCAGCTCACCACCCTGGGCAGGGCGCGTTTGGGAAGAAGGGAACACTGAAGCTTTCTTT
TRBV2,.,TRBJ1-2,TRBD1,CASSAVRQGVYGYTF,TGTGCCAGCAGTGCAGTCCGACAGGGCGTCTATGGCTACACCTTC
TRBV7-9,.,TRBJ2-1,.,CASSPPLSYNEQFF,TGTGCCAGCAGCCCCCCACTCTCCTACAATGAGCAGTTCTTC
TRBV12-5,.,TRBJ1-1,.,CASGSQGRGTEAFF,TGTGCTAGTGGTTCCCAGGGTCGCGGCACTGAAGCTTTCTTT
TRBV6-5,once,TRBJ2-7,TRBD2,CASSYTRLAGAHEQYF,TGTGCCAGCAGTTACACCCGGCTAGCGGGAGCCCACGAGCAGTACTTC
TRBV7-9,.,TRBJ1-2,.,CASSPGNANYGYTF,TGTGCCAGCAGCCCAGGCAATGCTAACTATGGCTACACCTTC
TRBV9,.,TRBJ2-7,.,CASSVGLESFYEQYF,TGTGCCAGCAGCGTAGGACTAGAAAGCTTCTACGAGCAGTACTTC
TRBV2,.,TRBJ1-2,TRBD1,CASRDRAAARGYTF,TGTGCCAGCAGGGACAGGGCTGCCGCTCGTGGCTACACCTTC
TRBV11-2,.,TRBJ2-3,TRBD2,CASSLDQGLAGVLTDTQYF,TGTGCCAGCAGCTTAGATCAGGGACTAGCGGGAGTACTCACAGATACGCAGTATTTT
TRBV5-1,few,TRBJ2-7,.,CASREGLPFVDEQYF,TGCGCCAGCAGGGAGGGACTCCCATTTGTCGACGAGCAGTACTTC
TRBV10-1,.,TRBJ2-2,.,CASSESMTGELFF,TGCGCCAGCAGTGAGTCCATGACCGGGGAGCTGTTTTTT
TRBV28,.,TRBJ2-7,TRBD1,CASGVTTGAFEQYF,TGTGCCAGCGGCGTAACGACAGGGGCCTTCGAGCAGTACTTC
TRBV27,.,TRBJ2-7,TRBD1,CASSLTGGAYEQYF,TGTGCCAGCAGTTTGACAGGGGGCGCCTACGAGCAGTACTTC
TRBV11-2,.,TRBJ1-2,TRBD1,CASSLASGTGYGYTF,TGTGCCAGCAGCTTGGCTTCCGGGACAGGATATGGCTACACCTTC
TRBV30,once,TRBJ1-5,.,CAWSEETEKRGNQPQHF,TGTGCCTGGAGTGAGGAAACAGAAAAAAGAGGCAATCAGCCCCAGCATTTT
TRBV4-1,.,TRBJ1-4,.,CASSQAPTNEKLVF,TGCGCCAGCAGCCAAGCCCCGACTAATGAAAAACTGGTTTTT
TRBV18,.,TRBJ1-5,TRBD1,CASSSTGGASDQPQHF,TGTGCCAGCTCGTCTACAGGGGGCGCCAGTGATCAGCCCCAGCATTTT
TRBV2,.,TRBJ1-1,.,CASSSWAAGNTEAFF,TGTGCCAGCAGTTCTTGGGCAGCCGGGAACACTGAGGCTTTCTTT
TRBV15,.,TRBJ2-2,TRBD1,CATSRGQAYTGELFF,TGTGCCACCAGCAGGGGACAGGCATACACCGGGGAGCTGTTTTTT
TRBV5-1,few,TRBJ2-3,TRBD2,CASTTGTSGAWDTQYF,TGCGCCAGCACCACAGGGACTAGCGGGGCCTGGGATACGCAGTATTTT
TRBV6-1,.,TRBJ2-3,TRBD2,CASSDAGLGLARDTQYF,TGTGCCAGCAGTGACGCCGGACTCGGACTAGCTAGAGATACGCAGTATTTT
TRBV19,few,TRBJ2-2,TRBD2,CASALAGDAGGGELFF,TGTGCCAGCGCTTTGGCGGGAGATGCCGGGGGCGGGGAGCTGTTTTTT
TRBV30,few,TRBJ2-1,TRBD1,CACLRTGAYNEQFF,TGTGCCTGTCTTCGGACAGGGGCCTACAATGAGCAGTTCTTC
TRBV7-9,.,TRBJ2-7,.,CASSVTASYEQYF,TGTGCCAGCAGCGTGACAGCGTCCTACGAGCAGTACTTC
TRBV18,.,TRBJ1-1,TRBD1,CASSKDRGWTEAFF,TGTGCCAGCTCAAAGGACAGGGGCTGGACTGAAGCTTTCTTT